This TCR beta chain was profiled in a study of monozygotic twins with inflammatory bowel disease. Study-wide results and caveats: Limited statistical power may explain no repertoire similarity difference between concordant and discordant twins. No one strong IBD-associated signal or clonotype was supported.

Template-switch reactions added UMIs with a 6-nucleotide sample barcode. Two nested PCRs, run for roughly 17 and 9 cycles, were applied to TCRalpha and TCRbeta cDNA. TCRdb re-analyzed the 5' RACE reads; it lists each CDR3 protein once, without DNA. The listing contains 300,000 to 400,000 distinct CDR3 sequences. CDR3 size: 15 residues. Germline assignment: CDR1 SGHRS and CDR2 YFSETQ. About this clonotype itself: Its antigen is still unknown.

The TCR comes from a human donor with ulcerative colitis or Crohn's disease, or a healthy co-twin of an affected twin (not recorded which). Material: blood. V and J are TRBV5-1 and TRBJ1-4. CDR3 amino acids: CASSLEWRGGEKLFF. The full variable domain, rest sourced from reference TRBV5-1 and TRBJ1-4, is KAGVTQTPRYLIKTRGQQVTLSCSPISGHRSVSWYQQTPGQGLQFLFEYFSETQRNKGNFPGRFSGRQFSNSRSEMNVSTLELGDSALYLCASSLEWRGGEKLFFGSGTQLSVL.